The present T cell receptor (beta chain) was sequenced within a study of identical twins. Whole-study findings and limits: Whereas memory repertoires showed no such difference, abundant cord blood beta clonotypes carried fewer insertions.

This clonotype has just a few counts. Its antigen is currently unknown. TCRdb redid the calling of the 5' RACE reads with MiXCR, one entry per CDR3 protein. This table holds some 630,000 distinct CDR3 sequences, around 7.5% found once. The CDR3 extends over 16 amino acids. Germline loops: CDR1 SGHDT, CDR2 YYEEEE. The V end lost 2 bases, the J end lost 8 bases, and 19 bases lay between the germline ends. Healthy Caucasian individuals made up all the donors. In addition, the sample was reused for a study of yellow fever vaccine responses in identical twins.

The sequenced material came from PBMCs. The TCR originated in a woman younger than 35 in good health. The chain joins TRBV5-6 to TRBJ1-4; possible D gene TRBD1, 6 bases. CDR3 DNA: TGTGCCAGCAGCTTTACCTTGGCAGGGGCGGACGAAAAACTGTTTTTT. Protein product: CASSFTLAGADEKLFF.